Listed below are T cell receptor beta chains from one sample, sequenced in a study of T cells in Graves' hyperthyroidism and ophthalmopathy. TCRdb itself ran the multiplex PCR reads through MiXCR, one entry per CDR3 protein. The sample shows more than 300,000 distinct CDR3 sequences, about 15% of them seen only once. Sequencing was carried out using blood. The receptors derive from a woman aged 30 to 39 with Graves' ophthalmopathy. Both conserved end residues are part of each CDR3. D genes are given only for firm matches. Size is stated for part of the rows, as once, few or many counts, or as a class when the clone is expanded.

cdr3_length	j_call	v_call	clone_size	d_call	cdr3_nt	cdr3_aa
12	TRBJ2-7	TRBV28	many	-	TGTGCCAGCAGGTTGTGGGGCTACGAGCAGTACTTC	CASRLWGYEQYF
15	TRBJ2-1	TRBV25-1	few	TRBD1	TGTGCCAGCAGTACTCACCAGGGGGCTGGAAATGAGCAGTTCTTC	CASSTHQGAGNEQFF
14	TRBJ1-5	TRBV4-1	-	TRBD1	TGCGCCAGCGGCGACAGGGCAAGAGGCCAGCCCCAGCATTTT	CASGDRARGQPQHF
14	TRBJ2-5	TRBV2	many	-	TGTGCCAGCAGTGATCGCGGCCTACAAGAGACCCAGTACTTC	CASSDRGLQETQYF
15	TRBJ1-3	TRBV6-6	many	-	TGTGCCAGCAGTTACCTGGAGACAGCGGGAAACACCATATATTTT	CASSYLETAGNTIYF
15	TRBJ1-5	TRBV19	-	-	TGTGCCAGTAGTGAAGGACGATCAGTGCATCAGCCCCAGCATTTT	CASSEGRSVHQPQHF
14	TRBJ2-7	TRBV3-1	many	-	TGTGCCAGCAGCGAACGCGCAGGGACCTACGAGCAGTACTTC	CASSERAGTYEQYF
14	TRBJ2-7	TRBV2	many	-	TGTGCCAGCAGGAATTTGGAGGGGCTCGACGAGCAGTACTTC	CASRNLEGLDEQYF
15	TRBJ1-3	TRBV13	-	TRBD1	TGTGCCAGCAGCACAGGGGTCGCGCCTGGAAACACCATATATTTT	CASSTGVAPGNTIYF
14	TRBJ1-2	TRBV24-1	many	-	TGTGCCACCAGTGGCCTGGATTCACCCGACGGCTACACCTTC	CATSGLDSPDGYTF
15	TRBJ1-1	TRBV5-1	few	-	TGCGCCAGCAGCTTGGATTACGCCTGGGACACTGAAGTTTTCTTT	CASSLDYAWDTEVFF
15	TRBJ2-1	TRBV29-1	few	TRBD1	TGCAGCGTCATCCAGTGGGACAGTCCTGGCGGTGAGCAGTTCTTC	CSVIQWDSPGGEQFF
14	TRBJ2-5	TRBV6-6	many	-	TGTGCCAGCAGTTACTCGGGCGTCCAAGAGACCCAGTACTTC	CASSYSGVQETQYF
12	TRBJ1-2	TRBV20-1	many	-	TGCAGTGCAAGAGGGCAGGGGCATGGCTACACCTTC	CSARGQGHGYTF
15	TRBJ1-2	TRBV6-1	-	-	TGTGCCAGCAGTGAAAGAGGGGCGAAGGTCTATGGCTACACCTTC	CASSERGAKVYGYTF
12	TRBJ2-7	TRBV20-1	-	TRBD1	TGCGGTGCTAACAGGGACAGCTACGAGCAGTACTTC	CGANRDSYEQYF
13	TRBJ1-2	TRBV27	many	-	TGTGCCAGTCCCAAACAGGGCGGCTATGGCTACACCTTC	CASPKQGGYGYTF